Listed below are T cell receptor beta chains from one sample, sequenced in a study of blood T cell repertoires in COVID-19. Profiled with immunoSEQ multiplex PCR; TCRdb holds only in-frame clones, not every one. The sample includes under 200,000 clones, over 75% seen only once; the top ten take roughly 0.77%. Sequenced input: PBMCs or T cells enriched from blood (not recorded which). The origin of the receptors is a woman under 30 who had recovered from COVID-19. CDR3s include the opening cysteine and the closing phenylalanine or tryptophan. The D gene is left open where the match is weak.

cdr3_nt cdr3_aa j_call d_call v_call
TGCGCCAGCAGCCAAGATATTGCAGGTGCTTCTAATTCACCCCTCCACTTT CASSQDIAGASNSPLHF TRBJ1-6 - TRBV4-3
TGCGCCAGCAGCTTGGCTGGTTCCGGGAATTCTAACTATGGCTACACCTTC CASSLAGSGNSNYGYTF TRBJ1-2 - TRBV5-1
TGTGCCAGCAGCTTAGGTGAGGGTGAAGCTTTCTTT CASSLGEGEAFF TRBJ1-1 - TRBV11-3
TGTGCCAGTAGATACGGACAAGCTAACTATGGCTACACCTTC CASRYGQANYGYTF TRBJ1-2 - TRBV19
TGTGCCAGCAGCTTCAGGGAAGGGGATACGCAGTATTTT CASSFREGDTQYF TRBJ2-3 - TRBV5-5
TGTGCCAGCAGCCGAGACCCTGGCGGGTATGAGCAGTTCTTC CASSRDPGGYEQFF TRBJ2-1 - TRBV3-1/TRBV3-2
TGTGCCAGCAGTTTTGGGCCTGTAGGGCAGGGGGCTCCAGATACGCAGTATTTT CASSFGPVGQGAPDTQYF TRBJ2-3 TRBD1 TRBV27
TGTGCCAGCAGCCGGCCGGGACAGGGTCCGTTCTTC CASSRPGQGPFF TRBJ2-1 TRBD1 TRBV7-8
TGTGCCAGCTCACAGACAGAGAAAAATTCACCCCTCCACTTT CASSQTEKNSPLHF TRBJ1-6 - TRBV18
TGTGCCAGCAGCTTAGTCGTCGGGACTAGTCCCGCCTACGAGCAGTACTTC CASSLVVGTSPAYEQYF TRBJ2-7 TRBD2 TRBV7-2
TGTGCCAGCAGTGACTCGCTGTGGGCCCCAGGAAGCAATCAGCCCCAGCATTTT CASSDSLWAPGSNQPQHF TRBJ1-5 - TRBV6-4